This paragraph reports one T cell receptor (beta chain). Antigen: not known. The data belong to a study of spatial heterogeneity in lung cancer. Study context: Sequence detection consistently recorded a greater number of beta-chain than alpha-chain sequences.

Documented time point: sample taken at primary tumor resection. The donors comprised some 72 untreated early-stage non-small cell lung cancer patients. Sequencing covered unsorted whole RNA taken from tumor, nontumor lung or frozen PBMC. Each CDR3 protein is one row after TCRdb ran MiXCR on the 5' RACE reads. Seen here are under 85,000 distinct CDR3 sequences, 8% observed once, and the top ten hold approximately 6.3%. Study-level points and caveats: At tumor resection, ubiquitous expanded TCRs were detected in blood more often than later.

The germline gives CDR1 DFQATT, CDR2 SNEGSKA (reference sequence). This CDR3 region has 12 residues. V was clipped by 6 bases and J by 2 bases, with 8 bases between them. Specimen: PBMCs, collected at surgery. The clonotype originates from a male donor with early-stage non-small cell lung cancer. The chain is built from TRBV20-1 and TRBJ1-3; D remains ambiguous. The CDR3 bases are TGCAGTGCCGCGGGCCCTGGAAACACCATATATTTT. This gives the protein CSAAGPGNTIYF.